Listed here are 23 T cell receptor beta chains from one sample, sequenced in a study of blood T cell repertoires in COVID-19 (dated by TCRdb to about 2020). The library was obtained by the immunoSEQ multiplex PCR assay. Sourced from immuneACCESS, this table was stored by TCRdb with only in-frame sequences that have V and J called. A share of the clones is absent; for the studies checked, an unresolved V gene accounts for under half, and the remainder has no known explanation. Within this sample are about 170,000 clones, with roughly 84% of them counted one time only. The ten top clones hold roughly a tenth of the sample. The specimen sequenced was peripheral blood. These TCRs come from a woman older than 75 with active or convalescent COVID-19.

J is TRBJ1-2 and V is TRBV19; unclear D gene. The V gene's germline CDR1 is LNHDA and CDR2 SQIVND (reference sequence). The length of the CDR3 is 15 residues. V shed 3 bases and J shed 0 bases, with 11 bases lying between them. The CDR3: CASSMEAGANYGYTF. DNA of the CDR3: TGTGCCAGTAGTATGGAGGCAGGAGCTAACTATGGCTACACCTTC.

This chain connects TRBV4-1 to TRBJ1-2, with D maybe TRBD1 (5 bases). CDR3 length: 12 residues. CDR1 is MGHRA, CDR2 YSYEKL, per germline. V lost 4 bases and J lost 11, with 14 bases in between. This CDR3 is CASSRDAGRYTF. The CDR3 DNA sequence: TGCGCCAGCAGCCGCGACGCAGGGAGGTACACCTTC.

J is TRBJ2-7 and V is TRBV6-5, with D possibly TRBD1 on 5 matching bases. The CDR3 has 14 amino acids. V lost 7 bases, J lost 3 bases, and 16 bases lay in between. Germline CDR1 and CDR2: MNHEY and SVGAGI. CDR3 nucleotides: TGTGCCAGCACAGGCGCAGGGAAAAACTACGAGCAGTACTTC. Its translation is CASTGAGKNYEQYF.

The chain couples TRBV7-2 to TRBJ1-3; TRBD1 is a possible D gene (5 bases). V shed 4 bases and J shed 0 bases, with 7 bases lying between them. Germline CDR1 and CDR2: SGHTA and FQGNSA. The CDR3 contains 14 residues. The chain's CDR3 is CASSWGVSGNTIYF. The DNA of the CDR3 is TGTGCCAGCAGCTGGGGGGTCTCTGGAAACACCATATATTTT. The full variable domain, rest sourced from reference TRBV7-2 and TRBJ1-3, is GAGVSQSPSNKVTEKGKDVELRCDPISGHTALYWYRQSLGQGLEFLIYFQGNSAPDKSGLPSDRFSAERTGGSVSTLTIQRTQQEDSAVYLCASSWGVSGNTIYFGEGSWLTVV.

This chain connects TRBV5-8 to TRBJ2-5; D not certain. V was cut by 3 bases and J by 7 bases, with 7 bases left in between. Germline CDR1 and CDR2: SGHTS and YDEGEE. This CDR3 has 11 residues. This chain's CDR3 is CASSSAGTQYF. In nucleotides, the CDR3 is TGTGCCAGCAGCTCCGCAGGGACCCAGTACTTC.

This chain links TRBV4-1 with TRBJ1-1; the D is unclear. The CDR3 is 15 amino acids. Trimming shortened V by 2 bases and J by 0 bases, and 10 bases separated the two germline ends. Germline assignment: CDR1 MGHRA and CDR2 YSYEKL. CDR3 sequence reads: CASSQSPVVNTEAFF. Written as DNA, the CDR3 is TGCGCCAGCAGCCAATCGCCAGTTGTGAACACTGAAGCTTTCTTT.

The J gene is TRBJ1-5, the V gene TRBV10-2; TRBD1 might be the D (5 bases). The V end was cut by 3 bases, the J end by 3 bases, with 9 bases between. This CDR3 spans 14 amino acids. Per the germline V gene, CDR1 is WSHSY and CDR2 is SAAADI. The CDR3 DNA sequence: TGCGCCAGCAGTGACAGGGAAATCAATCAGCCCCAGCATTTT. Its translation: CASSDREINQPQHF.

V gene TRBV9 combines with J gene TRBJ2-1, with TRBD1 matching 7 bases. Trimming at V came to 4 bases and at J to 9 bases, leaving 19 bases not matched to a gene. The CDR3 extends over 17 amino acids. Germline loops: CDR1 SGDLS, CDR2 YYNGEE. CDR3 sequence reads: CASSPGGPSVATGEQFF. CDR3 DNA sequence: TGTGCCAGCAGCCCAGGGGGACCGTCCGTAGCGACGGGTGAGCAGTTCTTC.

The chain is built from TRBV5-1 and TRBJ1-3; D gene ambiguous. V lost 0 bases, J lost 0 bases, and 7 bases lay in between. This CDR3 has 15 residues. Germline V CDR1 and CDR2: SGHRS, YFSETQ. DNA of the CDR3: TGCGCCAGCAGCTTGGCCTTTAACTCTGGAAACACCATATATTTT. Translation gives CASSLAFNSGNTIYF.

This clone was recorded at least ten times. CDR3 residues: CASSSFGQGAYEQYF. CDR3 bases: TGTGCCAGTAGTTCGTTCGGGCAGGGGGCATACGAGCAGTACTTC. This chain joins TRBV19 and TRBJ2-7; the match to TRBD1 covers 8 bases. CDR3 length equals 15 residues. CDR1 LNHDA and CDR2 SQIVND come from the germline V gene (reference sequence). V was pared by 5 bases and J by 4 bases, with 10 bases of the junction left unmatched.

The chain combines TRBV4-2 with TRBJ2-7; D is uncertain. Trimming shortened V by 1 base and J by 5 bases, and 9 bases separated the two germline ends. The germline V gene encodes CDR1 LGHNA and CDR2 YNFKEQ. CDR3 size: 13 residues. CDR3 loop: CASSQGYIDEQYF. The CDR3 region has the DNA TGTGCCAGCAGCCAAGGATACATTGACGAGCAGTACTTC.

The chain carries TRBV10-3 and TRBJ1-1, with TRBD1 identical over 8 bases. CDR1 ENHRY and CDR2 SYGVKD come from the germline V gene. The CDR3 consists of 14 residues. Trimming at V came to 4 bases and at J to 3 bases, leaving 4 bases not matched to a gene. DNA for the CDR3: TGTGCCATCAGTGGACAGGGGACTGACACTGAAGCTTTCTTT. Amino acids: CAISGQGTDTEAFF.

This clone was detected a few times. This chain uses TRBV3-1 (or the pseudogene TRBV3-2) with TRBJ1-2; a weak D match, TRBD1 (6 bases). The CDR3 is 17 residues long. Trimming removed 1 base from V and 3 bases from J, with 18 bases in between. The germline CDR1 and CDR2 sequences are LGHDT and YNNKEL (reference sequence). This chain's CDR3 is CASSQARPGTPYYGYTF. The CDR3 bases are TGTGCCAGCAGCCAAGCCCGGCCCGGGACACCCTACTATGGCTACACCTTC.

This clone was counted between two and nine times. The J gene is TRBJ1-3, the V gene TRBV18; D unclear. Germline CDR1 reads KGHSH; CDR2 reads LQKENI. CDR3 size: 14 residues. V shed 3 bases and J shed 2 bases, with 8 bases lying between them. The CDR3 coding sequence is TGTGCCAGCTCACCTGATTTAGCTGGAAACACCATATATTTT. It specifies CASSPDLAGNTIYF.

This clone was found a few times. CDR3 amino acids: CASSATPWGDQPQHF. CDR3 in DNA: TGTGCCAGCAGCGCTACACCTTGGGGGGATCAGCCCCAGCATTTT. J is TRBJ1-5 and V is TRBV9; perhaps TRBD1 as D (5 bases). Per the germline V gene, CDR1 is SGDLS and CDR2 is YYNGEE. The V and J ends lost 3 bases and 5 bases respectively, with 15 bases between them. The CDR3 has 15 amino acids.

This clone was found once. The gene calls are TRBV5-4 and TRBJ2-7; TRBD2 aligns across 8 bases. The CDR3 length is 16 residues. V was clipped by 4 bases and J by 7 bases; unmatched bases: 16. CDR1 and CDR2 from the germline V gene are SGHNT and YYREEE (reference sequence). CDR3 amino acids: CASSGARGYRGGEQYF. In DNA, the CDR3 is TGTGCCAGCAGCGGGGCCCGGGGCTACCGCGGGGGGGAGCAGTACTTC.

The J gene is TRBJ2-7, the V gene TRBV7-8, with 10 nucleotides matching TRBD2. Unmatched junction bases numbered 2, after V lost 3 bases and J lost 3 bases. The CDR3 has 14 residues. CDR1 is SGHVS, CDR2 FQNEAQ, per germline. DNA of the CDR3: TGTGCCAGCAGCTTTCCTAGCGGGAGCTACGAGCAGTACTTC. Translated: CASSFPSGSYEQYF.

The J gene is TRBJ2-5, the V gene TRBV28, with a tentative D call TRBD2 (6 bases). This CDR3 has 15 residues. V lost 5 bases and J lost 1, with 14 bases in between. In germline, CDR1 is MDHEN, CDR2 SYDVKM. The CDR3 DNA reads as TGTGCCAGCAGTACGTCAGGGACTGCCCAAGAGACCCAGTACTTC. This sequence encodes CASSTSGTAQETQYF.

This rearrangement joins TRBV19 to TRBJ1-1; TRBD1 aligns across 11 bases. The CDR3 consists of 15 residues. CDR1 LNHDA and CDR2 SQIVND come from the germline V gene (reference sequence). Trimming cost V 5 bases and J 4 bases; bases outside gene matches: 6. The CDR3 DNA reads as TGTGCCAGTAGTCTCCGGGACAGGGGGTTCACTGAAGCTTTCTTT. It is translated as CASSLRDRGFTEAFF.

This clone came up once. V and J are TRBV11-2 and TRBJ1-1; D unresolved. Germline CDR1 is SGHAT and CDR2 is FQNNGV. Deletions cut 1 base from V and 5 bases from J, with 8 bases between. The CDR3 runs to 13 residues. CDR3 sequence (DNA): TGTGCCAGCAGCTTAGCTGGGCTTACTGAAGCTTTCTTT. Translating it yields CASSLAGLTEAFF.

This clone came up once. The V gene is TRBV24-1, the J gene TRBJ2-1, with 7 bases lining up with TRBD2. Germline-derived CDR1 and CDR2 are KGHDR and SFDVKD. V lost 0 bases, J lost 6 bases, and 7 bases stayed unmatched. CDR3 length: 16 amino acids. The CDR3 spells CATSDLHPAGINEQFF. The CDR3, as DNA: TGTGCCACCAGTGATTTGCACCCAGCGGGGATCAATGAGCAGTTCTTC.

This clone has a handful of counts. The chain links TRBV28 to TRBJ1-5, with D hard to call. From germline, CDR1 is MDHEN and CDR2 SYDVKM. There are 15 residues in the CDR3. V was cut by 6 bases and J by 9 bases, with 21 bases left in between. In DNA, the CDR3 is TGTGCCAGCAGGAAATTGCGGGCCGACCCCCCGCCCCAGCATTTT. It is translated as CASRKLRADPPPQHF. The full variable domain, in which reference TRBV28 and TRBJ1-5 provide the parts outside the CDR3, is DVKVTQSSRYLVKRTGEKVFLECVQDMDHENMFWYRQDPGLGLRLIYFSYDVKMKEKGDIPEGYSVSREKKERFSLILESASTNQTSMYLCASRKLRADPPPQHFGDGTRLSIL.

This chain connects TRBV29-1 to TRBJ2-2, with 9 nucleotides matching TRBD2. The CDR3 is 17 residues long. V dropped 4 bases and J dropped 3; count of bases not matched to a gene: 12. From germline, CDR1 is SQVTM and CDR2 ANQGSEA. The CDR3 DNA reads TGCAGCGTTGCGGGGCGGGCGGGAGGGCCCGACACCGGGGAGCTGTTTTTT. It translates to CSVAGRAGGPDTGELFF.